This T cell receptor (beta chain) was identified in a study of spatial heterogeneity in lung cancer. Looked up from germline, CDR1 is SEHNR and CDR2 is FQNEAQ (reference sequence). Trimming took 1 base from V and 10 from J, leaving 14 bases between them. This CDR3 has 15 residues. Carried by each TCR cDNA molecule was a unique molecular identifier. TCRdb passed the 5' RACE reads through MiXCR, listing each CDR3 protein once. The table records 48,000 or so distinct CDR3 sequences, about 5.8% of them present only once. As concerns this clonotype: Its target is not known.

Described time point: sample taken at primary tumor resection. Samples were donated by 72 untreated early-stage non-small cell lung cancer patients. Unsorted whole RNA samples from tumor, nontumor lung or frozen PBMC were sequenced. Whole-study results and caveats: Follow-up blood showed ubiquitous expanded tumor TCRs less than blood at resection did.

V usage is TRBV7-9 and J usage is TRBJ1-6; tentative D call: TRBD1 (6 bases). This TCR was recovered from a male donor with early-stage non-small cell lung cancer. Specimen: PBMCs, collected at surgery. CDR3 sequence reads: CASSLGNREGSPLHF. The CDR3 coding sequence is TGTGCCAGCAGCTTAGGCAACAGGGAGGGATCACCCCTCCACTTT.